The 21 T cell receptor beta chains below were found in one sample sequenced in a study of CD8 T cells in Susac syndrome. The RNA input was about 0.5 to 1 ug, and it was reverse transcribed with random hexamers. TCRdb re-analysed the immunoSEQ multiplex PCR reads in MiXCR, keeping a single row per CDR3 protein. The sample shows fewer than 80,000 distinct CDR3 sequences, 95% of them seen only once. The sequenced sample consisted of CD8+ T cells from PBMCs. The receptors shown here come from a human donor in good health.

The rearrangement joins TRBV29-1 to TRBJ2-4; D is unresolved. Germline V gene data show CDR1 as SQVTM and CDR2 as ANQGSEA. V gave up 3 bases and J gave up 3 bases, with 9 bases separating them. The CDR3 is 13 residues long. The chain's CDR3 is CSVEGTYKNIQYF. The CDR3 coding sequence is TGCAGCGTTGAGGGCACCTACAAAAACATTCAGTACTTC. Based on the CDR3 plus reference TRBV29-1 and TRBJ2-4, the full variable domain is SAVISQKPSRDICQRGTSLTIQCQVDSQVTMMFWYRQQPGQSLTLIATANQGSEATYESGFVIDKFPISRPNLTFSTLTVSNMSPEDSSIYLCSVEGTYKNIQYFGAGTRLSVL.

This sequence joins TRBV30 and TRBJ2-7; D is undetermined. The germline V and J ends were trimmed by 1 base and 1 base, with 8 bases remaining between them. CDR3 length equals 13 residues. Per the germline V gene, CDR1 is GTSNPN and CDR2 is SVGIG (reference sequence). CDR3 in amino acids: CAWSDYGSYEQYF. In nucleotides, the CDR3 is TGTGCCTGGAGTGATTACGGGTCCTACGAGCAGTACTTC.

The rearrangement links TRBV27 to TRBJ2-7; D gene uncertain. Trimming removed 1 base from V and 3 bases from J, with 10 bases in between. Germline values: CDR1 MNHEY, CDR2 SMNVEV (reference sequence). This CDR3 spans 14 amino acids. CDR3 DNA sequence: TGTGCCAGCAGTTTATTGGGGTCTAACTACGAGCAGTACTTC. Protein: CASSLLGSNYEQYF.

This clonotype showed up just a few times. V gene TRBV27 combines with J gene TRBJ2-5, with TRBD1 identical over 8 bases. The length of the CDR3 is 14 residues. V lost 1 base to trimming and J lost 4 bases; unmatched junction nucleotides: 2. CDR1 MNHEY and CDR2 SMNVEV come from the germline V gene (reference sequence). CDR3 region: CASSLFTGGETQYF. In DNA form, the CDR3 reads TGTGCCAGCAGTTTATTTACAGGGGGAGAGACCCAGTACTTC.

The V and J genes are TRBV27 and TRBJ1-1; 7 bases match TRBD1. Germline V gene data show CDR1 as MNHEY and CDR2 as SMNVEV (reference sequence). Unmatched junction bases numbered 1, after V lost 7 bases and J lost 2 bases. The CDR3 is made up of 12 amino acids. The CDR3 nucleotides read TGTGCCAGCAAGGGGGCAAACACTGAAGCTTTCTTT. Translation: CASKGANTEAFF.

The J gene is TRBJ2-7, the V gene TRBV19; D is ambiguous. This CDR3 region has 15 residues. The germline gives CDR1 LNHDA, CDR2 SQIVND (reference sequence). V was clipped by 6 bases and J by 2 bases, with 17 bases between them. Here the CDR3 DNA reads TGTGCCAGTAGCAGCCTAACGGGCCGCACCTACGAGCAGTACTTC. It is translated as CASSSLTGRTYEQYF.

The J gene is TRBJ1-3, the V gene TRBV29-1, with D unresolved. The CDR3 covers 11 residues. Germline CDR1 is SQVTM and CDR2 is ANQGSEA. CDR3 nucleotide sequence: TGCGCCGGTGGGGCTGGAAACACCATATATTTT. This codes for CAGGAGNTIYF.

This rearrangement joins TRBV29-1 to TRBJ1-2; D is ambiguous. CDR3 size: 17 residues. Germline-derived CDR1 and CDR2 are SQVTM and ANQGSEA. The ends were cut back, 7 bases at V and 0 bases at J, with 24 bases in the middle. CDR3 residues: CSAEVSDPQRANYGYTF. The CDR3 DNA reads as TGCAGCGCGGAAGTTAGTGATCCACAAAGGGCTAACTATGGCTACACCTTC.

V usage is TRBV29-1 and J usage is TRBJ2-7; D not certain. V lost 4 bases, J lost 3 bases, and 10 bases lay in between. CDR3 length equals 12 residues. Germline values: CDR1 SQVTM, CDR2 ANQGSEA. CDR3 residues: CSVVQTGYEQYV. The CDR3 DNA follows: TGCAGCGTTGTTCAAACGGGCTACGAGCAGTACGTC.

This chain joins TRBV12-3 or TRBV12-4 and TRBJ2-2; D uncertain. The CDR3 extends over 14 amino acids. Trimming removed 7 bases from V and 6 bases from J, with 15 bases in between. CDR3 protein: CASTIVERSGELFF. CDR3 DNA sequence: TGTGCCAGCACCATCGTGGAGAGGTCCGGGGAGCTGTTTTTT.

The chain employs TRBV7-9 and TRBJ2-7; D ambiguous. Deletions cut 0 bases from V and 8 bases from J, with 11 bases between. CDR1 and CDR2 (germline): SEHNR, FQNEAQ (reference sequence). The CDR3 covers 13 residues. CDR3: CASSLALSEQQYV. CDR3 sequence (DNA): TGTGCCAGCAGCTTAGCACTTTCCGAACAGCAGTACGTC.

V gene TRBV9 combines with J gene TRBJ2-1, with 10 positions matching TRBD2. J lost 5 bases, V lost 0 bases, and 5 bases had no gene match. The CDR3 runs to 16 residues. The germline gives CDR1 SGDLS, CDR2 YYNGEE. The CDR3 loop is CASSVGVAGGHNEQFF. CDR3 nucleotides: TGTGCCAGCAGCGTAGGGGTAGCGGGGGGCCACAATGAGCAGTTCTTC.

The CDR3 reads CSARANLLQETQYF. The CDR3 DNA reads TGCAGTGCTAGGGCTAATCTCCTCCAAGAGACCCAGTACTTC. The rearrangement uses TRBV20-1 and TRBJ2-5; D remains ambiguous. The CDR3 loop spans 14 amino acids. V dropped 3 bases and J dropped 1 base, with 12 bases sitting between them. Germline V gives CDR1 DFQATT, CDR2 SNEGSKA (reference sequence).

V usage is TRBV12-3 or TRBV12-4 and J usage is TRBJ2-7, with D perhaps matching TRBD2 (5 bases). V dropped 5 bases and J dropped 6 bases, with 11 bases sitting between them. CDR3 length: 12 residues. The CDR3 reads CASSRGLGEQYF. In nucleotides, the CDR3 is TGTGCCAGCAGTCGGGGTCTTGGCGAGCAGTACTTC.

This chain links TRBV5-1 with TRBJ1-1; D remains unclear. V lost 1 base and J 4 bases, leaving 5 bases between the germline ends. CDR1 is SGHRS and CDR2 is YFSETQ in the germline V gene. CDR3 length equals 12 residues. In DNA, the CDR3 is TGCGCCAGCAGCTTGTTTCCCACTGAAGCTTTCTTT. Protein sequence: CASSLFPTEAFF.

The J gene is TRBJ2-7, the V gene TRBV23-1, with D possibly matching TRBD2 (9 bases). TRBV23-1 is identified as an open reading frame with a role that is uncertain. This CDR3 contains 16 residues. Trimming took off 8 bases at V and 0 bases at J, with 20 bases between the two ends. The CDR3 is CASSQAGGTGSYEQYV. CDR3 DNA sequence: TGCGCCAGCTCCCAGGCGGGGGGGACAGGCTCCTACGAGCAGTACGTC.

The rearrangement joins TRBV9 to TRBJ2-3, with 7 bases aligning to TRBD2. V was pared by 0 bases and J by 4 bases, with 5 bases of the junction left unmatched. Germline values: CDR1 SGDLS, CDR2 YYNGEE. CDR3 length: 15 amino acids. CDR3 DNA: TGTGCCAGCAGCGTAGTGGCGGGGGTGCCAGATACGCAGTATTTT. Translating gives CASSVVAGVPDTQYF.

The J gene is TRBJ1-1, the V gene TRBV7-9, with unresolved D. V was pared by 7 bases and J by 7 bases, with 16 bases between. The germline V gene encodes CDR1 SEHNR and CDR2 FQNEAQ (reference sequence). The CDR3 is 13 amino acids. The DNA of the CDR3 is TGTGCCAGCACCCAAGGTACCGGGCTTGAAGCTTTCTTT. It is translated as CASTQGTGLEAFF.

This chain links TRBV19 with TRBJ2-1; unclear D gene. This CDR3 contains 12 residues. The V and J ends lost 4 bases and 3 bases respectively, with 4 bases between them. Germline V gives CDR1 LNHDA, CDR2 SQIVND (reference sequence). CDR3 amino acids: CASSTNYNEQFF. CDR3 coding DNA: TGTGCCAGTAGTACAAACTACAATGAGCAGTTCTTC.

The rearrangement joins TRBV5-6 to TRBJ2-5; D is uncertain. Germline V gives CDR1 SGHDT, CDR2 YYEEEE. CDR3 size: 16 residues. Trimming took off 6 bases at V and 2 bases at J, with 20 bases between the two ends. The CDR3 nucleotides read TGTGCCAGCATCGAAACGAGTGTCGGCCTGCAAGAGACCCAGTACTTC. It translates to CASIETSVGLQETQYF.

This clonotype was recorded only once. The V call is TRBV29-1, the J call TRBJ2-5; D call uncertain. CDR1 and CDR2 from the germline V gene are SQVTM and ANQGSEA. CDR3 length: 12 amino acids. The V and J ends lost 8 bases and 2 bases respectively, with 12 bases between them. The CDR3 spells CSSRDNQETQYF. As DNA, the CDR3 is TGCAGCTCGCGAGACAATCAAGAGACCCAGTACTTC.